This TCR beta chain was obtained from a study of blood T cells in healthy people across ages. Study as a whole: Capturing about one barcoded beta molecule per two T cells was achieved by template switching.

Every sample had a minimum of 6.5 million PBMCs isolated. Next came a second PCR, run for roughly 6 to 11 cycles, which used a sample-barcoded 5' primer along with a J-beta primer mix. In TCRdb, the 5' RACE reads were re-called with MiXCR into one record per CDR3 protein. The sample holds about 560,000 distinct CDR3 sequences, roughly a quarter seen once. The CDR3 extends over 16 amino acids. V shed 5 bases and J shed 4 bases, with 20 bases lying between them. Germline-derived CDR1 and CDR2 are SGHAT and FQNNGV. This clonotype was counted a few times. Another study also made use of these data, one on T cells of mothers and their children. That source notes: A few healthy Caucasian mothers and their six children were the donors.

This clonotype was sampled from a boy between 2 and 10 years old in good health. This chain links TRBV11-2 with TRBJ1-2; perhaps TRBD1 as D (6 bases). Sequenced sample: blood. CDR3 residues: CASSGSAGGGGYGYTF. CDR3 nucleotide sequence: TGTGCCAGCAGCGGTAGTGCCGGGGGAGGGGGCTATGGCTACACCTTC.